A single sample is the source of the 8 T cell receptor beta chains below, sequenced in a study of cytomegalovirus exposure and HLA in healthy donors. Amplification used 60 Vbeta primers and 13 Jbeta primers. TCRdb keeps only in-frame clones here, not all; method: immunoSEQ multiplex PCR. The sample yields roughly 200,000 clones, about 80% seen once. Material: PBMCs. The receptor source for this set is a woman in her twenties or thirties in good health and CMV-seropositive.

Notes on this clone: At one of its ends the junction is not consistent with the germline gene, which may arise from a read error. V usage is TRBV9 and J usage is TRBJ1-3, with TRBD1 as a possible D gene (6 bases). Germline V gives CDR1 SGDLS, CDR2 YYNGEE. The CDR3 extends over 17 amino acids. The CDR3 nucleotides read TGTGCCAGCAGCAAGACGACAGGCCACCCCTCTGGAAACACTATATATTTT. This sequence encodes CASSKTTGHPSGNTIYF.

This clone turned up a few times. The chain recombines TRBV5-1 with TRBJ2-5; 8 nucleotides match TRBD1. CDR3 size: 14 residues. With 4 bases clipped from V and 4 bases from J, the junction kept 6 bases outside the gene matches. The germline CDR1 and CDR2 sequences are SGHRS and YFSETQ. CDR3 loop: CASSTGQGTETQYF. In DNA form, the CDR3 reads TGCGCCAGCAGCACCGGACAGGGAACAGAGACCCAGTACTTC.

This rearrangement joins TRBV4-2 to TRBJ2-7; TRBD2 agrees at 9 bases. The CDR3 covers 14 residues. With V trimmed by 3 bases and J by 9 bases, 9 bases remained unmatched. Germline V gene data show CDR1 as LGHNA and CDR2 as YNFKEQ. The CDR3 nucleotides read TGTGCCAGCAGCCACGTGGAGGAGCGGGAGGCGCAGTACTTC. It codes for CASSHVEEREAQYF.

V usage is TRBV6-1 and J usage is TRBJ1-2, with 10 bases identical to TRBD1. With V trimmed by 4 bases and J by 4 bases, 6 bases remained unmatched. The germline V gene has CDR1 MNHNS and CDR2 SASEGT. The CDR3 runs to 15 residues. Here the CDR3 reads CASSVSGTGVYGYTF. In DNA, the CDR3 is TGTGCCAGCAGTGTGTCCGGGACAGGGGTCTATGGCTACACCTTC.

The chain has TRBV4-1 and TRBJ2-7; 9 positions match TRBD1. V dropped 2 bases and J dropped 7; count of bases not matched to a gene: 9. CDR1 MGHRA and CDR2 YSYEKL come from the germline V gene. This CDR3 region has 15 residues. The CDR3 region is CASSQSGTGRGEQYF. CDR3 in DNA: TGCGCCAGCAGCCAATCCGGGACAGGGAGGGGAGAGCAGTACTTC.

This clone appeared a few times. The chain has TRBV11-3 and TRBJ2-6; D perhaps matches TRBD1 (6 bases). V lost 1 base to trimming and J lost 2 bases, with 9 bases between them. Germline-derived CDR1 and CDR2 are SGHNT and YENEEA. CDR3 length: 16 amino acids. In DNA form, the CDR3 reads TGTGCCAGCAGCTTAGGTACAGGGACTGGGGCCAACGTCCTGACTTTC. Its translation is CASSLGTGTGANVLTF.

The chain recombines TRBV7-2 with TRBJ1-1, with D unclear. Between the trimmed V and J ends, which lost 1 base and 6 bases, there was a span of 6 bases. The CDR3 sequence is 12 residues long. Germline CDR1 reads SGHTA; CDR2 reads FQGNSA. The CDR3 DNA sequence: TGTGCCAGCAGCTTAGGAGTCGCTGAAGCTTTCTTT. It is translated as CASSLGVAEAFF. Together with reference TRBV7-2 and TRBJ1-1, the CDR3 gives the full variable domain: GAGVSQSPSNKVTEKGKDVELRCDPISGHTALYWYRQSLGQGLEFLIYFQGNSAPDKSGLPSDRFSAERTGGSVSTLTIQRTQQEDSAVYLCASSLGVAEAFFGQGTRLTVV.

The chain has TRBV4-1 and TRBJ1-5; D remains unclear. The V end was cut by 1 base, the J end by 5 bases, with 12 bases between. CDR3 size: 15 residues. CDR1 is MGHRA and CDR2 is YSYEKL in the germline V gene. CDR3 sequence reads: CASSQAEAGDQPQHF. Written as DNA, the CDR3 is TGCGCCAGCAGCCAAGCAGAGGCTGGCGATCAGCCCCAGCATTTT.